Listed here is a single TCR beta chain. Its antigen remains unidentified. The repertoire was sequenced with immunoSEQ multiplex PCR; TCRdb's copy has only in-frame clones and lacks some. This sample has 100,000 to 150,000 clones, with 75% to 90% found just once. This entry is derived from a study of T cell responses to AZD1222 COVID-19 vaccine. General study findings and limits: Clonal diversity was possibly underestimated, and the donors were mostly white British, with more females.

CDR3 length equals 13 residues. In germline, CDR1 is MNHEY, CDR2 SVGAGI. V gave up 6 bases and J gave up 6 bases; unmatched junction bases: 8. The input for sequencing was peripheral blood, taken on day 0 of AZD1222 vaccination. The chain employs TRBV6-5 and TRBJ2-7, with 7 nucleotides matching TRBD1. The sequence derives from an adult in good health. The CDR3, as DNA: TGTGCCAGCAGAGATCAGGGGGTAGGCGAGCAGTACTTC. It specifies CASRDQGVGEQYF.